The table lists the clone carrying this TCR beta chain with a few counts. Its antigen is unidentified. The V gene's germline CDR1 is SGHRS and CDR2 YFSETQ. This CDR3 spans 14 amino acids. V was shortened by 4 bases and J by 2 bases, with 9 bases between the two germline ends. This sample was included in a study of T cells after yellow fever vaccination. Findings and limits, study-wide: Booster samples showed a return of most primary-vaccination clones (approximately 96% CD4, 85% to 90% CD8). Abundant contaminating clonotypes from the bulk population could appear in FACS-sorted repertoires.

TCRdb reanalysed the 5' RACE reads using MiXCR and keeps one entry per CDR3 protein. The sample has about 580,000 distinct CDR3 sequences; around 17% are singletons. The TCR comes from a man between 18 and 29 years old who received the YFV17D yellow fever vaccine. This specimen was PBMCs, taken about 5 days after the first yellow fever vaccination. The J gene is TRBJ1-4, the V gene TRBV5-1, with no clear D. CDR3 residues: CASSPGMTNEKLFF. For the CDR3, the DNA is TGCGCCAGCAGCCCCGGGATGACTAATGAAAAACTGTTTTTT.